This TCR beta chain is drawn from a study of cytomegalovirus exposure and HLA in healthy donors. Study background: Sequencing of 150 million to 200 million T cells in an earlier analysis found 100 million to 140 million unique TCR beta sequences. HLA-typed donors were the source of approximately 88 million unique TCRs, which an early data release held. Study results and limitations: Researchers reported in a later analysis that common viral pathogens appeared linked to several top clusters. In a later analysis, across HLA loci, associated TCR counts were highest for DRB1, lowest for HLA-C.

This clone was picked up one time. Its antigen is undetermined. Amplification used 60 Vbeta primers and 13 Jbeta primers. This table comes from immunoSEQ multiplex PCR, and its TCRdb copy is limited to in-frame clones, with some not included. The sample lists approximately 150,000 clones, 55% to 70% occurring once. Deletions cut 4 bases from V and 2 bases from J, with 19 bases between. The CDR3 is 16 residues long. Germline loops: CDR1 SGDLS, CDR2 YYNGEE. This clonotype was obtained from a woman aged 55-69 years in good health and CMV-seropositive. The sample taken for sequencing was PBMCs. The chain is built from TRBV9 and TRBJ2-7; D is possibly TRBD2 (6 bases). CDR3 nucleotides: TGTGCCAGCAGCCCACAAGGGCTAGCGTACCCCTACGAGCAGTACTTC. Translation gives CASSPQGLAYPYEQYF.